Below are 32 T cell receptor beta chains sequenced from a single sample in a study of blood T cell repertoires in COVID-19. Sequencing was performed with immunoSEQ multiplex PCR; in TCRdb, only in-frame clones are kept and a portion is missing. This table holds about 210,000 clones, 80% to 90% found once. Sequenced sample: peripheral blood. The receptors come from a man in his 60s who had recovered from COVID-19.

V gene TRBV27 combines with J gene TRBJ2-7, with D perhaps TRBD1 (6 bases). With 5 bases removed from V and 3 bases from J, the gap between germline ends came to 17 bases. Germline CDR1 MNHEY, CDR2 SMNVEV (reference sequence). The CDR3 is made up of 15 amino acids. CDR3 loop: CASSPRPGQSYEQYF. CDR3 DNA sequence: TGTGCCAGCAGTCCCCGACCTGGACAGAGCTACGAGCAGTACTTC.

This sequence joins TRBV29-1 and TRBJ2-7; D is undetermined. In germline, CDR1 is SQVTM, CDR2 ANQGSEA. V lost 4 bases to trimming and J lost 2 bases, with 6 bases between them. CDR3 size: 11 residues. CDR3 residues: CSVAVAYEQYF. The CDR3 region has the DNA TGCAGCGTTGCGGTTGCCTACGAGCAGTACTTC.

The genes are TRBV13 and TRBJ1-2, with D perhaps matching TRBD1 (6 bases). Germline CDR1 PRHDT, CDR2 FYEKMQ (reference sequence). Trimming left V 4 bases short and J 8 bases short, with 29 bases between. The CDR3 is made up of 18 amino acids. The CDR3 bases are TGTGCCAGCAGCTCTCAGGCAAGGGCGCAGGGCCTTAGGGGGGGCTACACCTTC. Translating gives CASSSQARAQGLRGGYTF.

The chain carries TRBV6-5 and TRBJ1-5, with a weak D call TRBD1 (6 bases). Germline loops: CDR1 MNHEY, CDR2 SVGAGI. The CDR3 runs 13 residues. V lost 5 bases, J lost 3 bases, and 8 bases lay in between. CDR3 sequence: CASSQGNNQPQHF. CDR3 coding DNA: TGTGCCAGCAGTCAGGGGAACAATCAGCCCCAGCATTTT.

In DNA, the CDR3 is TGTGCCAGCAGTCAGAGGCGCGAGCAGTACTTC. This codes for CASSQRREQYF. This chain connects TRBV12-3 or TRBV12-4 to TRBJ2-7; D is unresolved. The CDR3 is made up of 11 amino acids. V was shortened by 5 bases and J by 6 bases, with 8 bases between the two germline ends.

The chain uses TRBV6-2 or TRBV6-3 and TRBJ2-7, with D maybe TRBD1 (6 bases). CDR3 size: 15 residues. From germline, CDR1 is MNHEY and CDR2 SVGEGT. The germline V and J ends were trimmed by 2 bases and 2 bases, with 13 bases remaining between them. CDR3 in DNA: TGTGCCAGCAGTTACGGACAGACCCCGACCTACGAGCAGTACTTC. Its protein is CASSYGQTPTYEQYF.

The chain joins TRBV5-1 to TRBJ2-1; TRBD2 aligns across 16 bases. Germline values: CDR1 SGHRS, CDR2 YFSETQ. The CDR3 sequence is 17 residues long. V lost 0 bases, J lost 7 bases, and 4 bases stayed unmatched. DNA of the CDR3: TGCGCCAGCAGCTTGGAGGGACTAGCGGGGGGGCCGAATGAGCAGTTCTTC. The encoded protein is CASSLEGLAGGPNEQFF.

This clone was seen only a few times. The chain is built from TRBV10-2 and TRBJ2-1; TRBD1 is a possible D gene (7 bases). There are 15 residues in the CDR3. Trimming shortened V by 7 bases and J by 6 bases, and 19 bases separated the two germline ends. Germline CDR1 reads WSHSY; CDR2 reads SAAADI. As DNA, the CDR3 is TGCGCCAGCAAAAGAGGGGGCGGGATGGCCAATGAGCAGTTCTTC. It translates to CASKRGGGMANEQFF.

This chain joins TRBV5-1 and TRBJ2-7, with D tentatively TRBD1 (6 bases). Germline CDR1 reads SGHRS; CDR2 reads YFSETQ. The CDR3 runs 15 residues. Trimming cost V 0 bases and J 2 bases, with 12 bases left between them. DNA of the CDR3: TGCGCCAGCAGCTTGGATCCAGGGGAAACCTACGAGCAGTACTTC. This sequence encodes CASSLDPGETYEQYF.

V gene TRBV3-1 (or the pseudogene TRBV3-2) combines with J gene TRBJ1-1, with D perhaps TRBD1 (6 bases). Trimming stripped 5 bases from V and 3 bases from J, with 16 bases between. The CDR3 loop spans 15 amino acids. Germline loops: CDR1 LGHDT, CDR2 YNNKEL (reference sequence). The CDR3 is CASSEQGNEHTEAFF. CDR3 nucleotide sequence: TGTGCCAGCAGCGAACAGGGAAACGAGCACACTGAAGCTTTCTTT.

The chain links TRBV30 to TRBJ1-1, with a possible D match to TRBD1 (5 bases). This CDR3 has 13 amino acids. Germline CDR1 GTSNPN, CDR2 SVGIG (reference sequence). V dropped 5 bases and J dropped 2 bases, with 12 bases sitting between them. CDR3 sequence reads: CAWGGTPNTEAFF. In nucleotides, the CDR3 is TGTGCCTGGGGAGGGACTCCTAACACTGAAGCTTTCTTT.

CDR3 nucleotides: TGTGCCAGTAGGGACAGGGGGTTTGCAACTAATGAAAAACTGTTTTTT. It codes for CASRDRGFATNEKLFF. The genes are TRBV19 and TRBJ1-4; the match to TRBD1 covers 10 bases. CDR3 length: 16 amino acids. Germline CDR1 and CDR2: LNHDA and SQIVND (reference sequence). V dropped 6 bases and J dropped 0; count of bases not matched to a gene: 4.

V is TRBV4-2 and J is TRBJ2-3, with TRBD2 matching over 8 bases. Germline V gene sequence: CDR1 LGHNA, CDR2 YNFKEQ. This CDR3 region has 16 residues. V was pared by 1 base and J by 5 bases, with 8 bases of the junction left unmatched. The CDR3 sequence: CASSQAERGGQDTQYF. The CDR3 region has the DNA TGTGCCAGCAGCCAAGCGGAACGGGGGGGCCAAGATACGCAGTATTTT.

The chain couples TRBV3-1 (or the pseudogene TRBV3-2) to TRBJ2-1; 8 positions agree with TRBD1. This CDR3 is built from 14 residues. Germline CDR1 and CDR2: LGHDT and YNNKEL (reference sequence). After removal of 4 bases from V and 7 bases from J, the junction contained 6 bases not matched to a gene. The CDR3 sequence: CASSLTGGWNEQFF. The CDR3 DNA reads as TGTGCCAGCAGCCTAACAGGGGGATGGAATGAGCAGTTCTTC.

This clone was picked up a small number of times. This chain joins TRBV19 and TRBJ2-2, with 8 nucleotides matching TRBD2. The CDR3 is 18 amino acids. Germline V gene data show CDR1 as LNHDA and CDR2 as SQIVND (reference sequence). With V trimmed by 5 bases and J by 3 bases, 14 bases remained unmatched. CDR3 DNA sequence: TGTGCCAGTAGTCCCCCCCTTTTAGTCGGGGGGGACACCGGGGAGCTGTTTTTT. Its translation: CASSPPLLVGGDTGELFF.

The chain is built from TRBV6-2 or TRBV6-3 and TRBJ2-7; a weak D match, TRBD1 (6 bases). The V and J ends lost 5 bases and 4 bases respectively, with 15 bases between them. Germline CDR1 reads MNHEY; CDR2 reads SVGEGT. The CDR3 totals 14 residues. The CDR3 DNA reads TGTGCCAGCAGTACAGGGTTTGCAGGGTACGAGCAGTACTTC. Translating gives CASSTGFAGYEQYF.

The J gene is TRBJ1-1, the V gene TRBV19, with D possibly being TRBD1 (6 bases). V lost 9 bases to trimming and J lost 3 bases, with 17 bases between them. Germline lookup yields CDR1 LNHDA and CDR2 SQIVND (reference sequence). This CDR3 contains 14 residues. The CDR3 DNA sequence: TGTGCCAGCCTTGGGGGGGGGCACGACACTGAAGCTTTCTTT. Translating gives CASLGGGHDTEAFF.

This chain links TRBV5-5 with TRBJ1-1, with 7 bases fitting TRBD1. With 4 bases clipped from V and 7 bases from J, the junction kept 7 bases outside the gene matches. Germline values: CDR1 SGHKS, CDR2 YYEKEE (reference sequence). The CDR3 covers 13 residues. Written as DNA, the CDR3 is TGTGCCAGCAGCGTCGACAGGGCGGTTGAAGCTTTCTTT. It yields the protein CASSVDRAVEAFF.

There are a few counts of this clone. The DNA of the CDR3 is TGTGCCAGCACCCAGGTGGGGGCCACCGATCCACCCCTCCACTTT. It specifies CASTQVGATDPPLHF. The rearrangement joins TRBV2 to TRBJ1-6; D is perhaps TRBD1 (6 bases). Germline V gene data show CDR1 as SNHLY and CDR2 as FYNNEI. V dropped 7 bases and J dropped 11 bases, with 21 bases sitting between them. This CDR3 is 15 amino acids long. Based on the CDR3 plus reference TRBV2 and TRBJ1-6, the full variable domain is EPEVTQTPSHQVTQMGQEVILRCVPISNHLYFYWYRQILGQKVEFLVSFYNNEISEKSEIFDDQFSVERPDGSNFTLKIRSTKLEDSAMYFCASTQVGATDPPLHFGNGTRLTVT.

Only one count was recorded for this clone. This chain links TRBV28 with TRBJ2-7; TRBD1 matches 7 bases. In germline, CDR1 is MDHEN, CDR2 SYDVKM. With V trimmed by 5 bases and J by 5 bases, 6 bases remained unmatched. The CDR3 is 13 amino acids. In nucleotides, the CDR3 is TGTGCCAGCAGTCCGGACAGGAACCACGAGCAGTACTTC. It encodes CASSPDRNHEQYF.

A few counts support this clone. Here the CDR3 reads CASSTFEGQRAFF. CDR3 nucleotide sequence: TGTGCCAGCTCCACCTTTGAGGGACAGAGAGCTTTCTTT. The gene calls are TRBV2 and TRBJ1-1; the match to TRBD1 covers 7 bases. The CDR3 totals 13 residues. Germline V lookup: CDR1 SNHLY, CDR2 FYNNEI. V was pared by 8 bases and J by 10 bases, with 13 bases of the junction left unmatched.

The gene calls are TRBV27 and TRBJ2-1; D is perhaps TRBD2 (5 bases). Looked up from germline, CDR1 is MNHEY and CDR2 is SMNVEV (reference sequence). The length of the CDR3 is 15 residues. The V and J ends lost 5 bases and 9 bases respectively, with 20 bases between them. CDR3 sequence: CASSILEGLAGEQFF. DNA of the CDR3: TGTGCCAGCAGTATACTAGAAGGTTTGGCCGGTGAGCAGTTCTTC.

This chain uses TRBV25-1 with TRBJ1-1; 7 positions agree with TRBD1. CDR3 length: 15 amino acids. CDR1 and CDR2 (germline): MGHDK, SYGVNS. Trimming cost V 3 bases and J 2 bases; bases outside gene matches: 6. The CDR3 region is CASSDTDRSNTEAFF. The CDR3 nucleotides are TGTGCCAGCAGTGATACGGACAGGAGCAACACTGAAGCTTTCTTT.

The chain links TRBV5-8 to TRBJ2-5; TRBD1 matches at 12 bases. This CDR3 region has 15 residues. Germline CDR1 SGHTS, CDR2 YDEGEE. V lost 3 bases to trimming and J lost 4 bases; unmatched junction nucleotides: 4. The CDR3 reads CASSSGQGARETQYF. The CDR3, as DNA: TGTGCCAGCAGCTCGGGACAGGGGGCGCGAGAGACCCAGTACTTC.

This clone came up a few times. This sequence joins TRBV7-2 and TRBJ1-1; 7 bases agree with TRBD1. The junction had 8 bases not matched to a gene; V was cut back by 3 bases and J by 4 bases. Germline-derived CDR1 and CDR2 are SGHTA and FQGNSA. CDR3 length: 15 amino acids. CDR3 amino acids: CASSFLRQGGTEAFF. Here the CDR3 DNA reads TGTGCCAGCAGCTTTCTCAGACAGGGTGGCACTGAAGCTTTCTTT.

The chain employs TRBV5-1 and TRBJ1-4; D perhaps matches TRBD1 (6 bases). There are 15 residues in the CDR3. The V gene's germline CDR1 is SGHRS and CDR2 YFSETQ. Trimming shortened V by 4 bases and J by 1 base, and 11 bases separated the two germline ends. CDR3 in DNA: TGCGCCAGCAGCAGCCCGGGACAAACTAATGAAAAACTGTTTTTT. Protein sequence: CASSSPGQTNEKLFF. The full variable domain, rest sourced from reference TRBV5-1 and TRBJ1-4, is KAGVTQTPRYLIKTRGQQVTLSCSPISGHRSVSWYQQTPGQGLQFLFEYFSETQRNKGNFPGRFSGRQFSNSRSEMNVSTLELGDSALYLCASSSPGQTNEKLFFGSGTQLSVL.

The chain links TRBV19 to TRBJ1-5; TRBD1 might be the D (6 bases). CDR3 length: 18 amino acids. Germline V CDR1 and CDR2: LNHDA, SQIVND (reference sequence). The V gene lost 7 bases and the J gene lost 0 bases, with 22 bases spanning the gap. CDR3 nucleotide sequence: TGTGCCAGTAACCGACCACCCGGGACACTGCTTAGCAATCAGCCCCAGCATTTT. Protein sequence: CASNRPPGTLLSNQPQHF.

The chain employs TRBV5-4 and TRBJ1-2; 9 nucleotides match TRBD1. The V segment lost 3 bases and the J segment 6 bases; nucleotides outside the gene matches: 9. The length of the CDR3 is 15 residues. Looked up from germline, CDR1 is SGHNT and CDR2 is YYREEE (reference sequence). The CDR3 region has the DNA TGTGCCAGCAGCTCGCCGGGACAGGGTCTCGATGGCTACACCTTC. Protein: CASSSPGQGLDGYTF.

The table lists this clone with many counts. The CDR3 sequence: CASSFFDRAGEQFF. In DNA form, the CDR3 reads TGTGCCAGCAGTTTCTTCGACAGGGCGGGGGAGCAGTTCTTC. V usage is TRBV28 and J usage is TRBJ2-1; tentative D call: TRBD1 (7 bases). The CDR3 is 14 residues long. The V gene lost 3 bases and the J gene lost 10 bases, with 16 bases spanning the gap. Germline V gene lookup returns CDR1 MDHEN and CDR2 SYDVKM.

The chain links TRBV7-2 to TRBJ2-1; tentatively, D is TRBD1 (6 bases). Trimming shortened V by 2 bases and J by 10 bases, and 15 bases separated the two germline ends. This CDR3 spans 14 amino acids. Germline CDR1 reads SGHTA; CDR2 reads FQGNSA. CDR3 in amino acids: CASSLTRTAREQFF. CDR3 coding DNA: TGTGCCAGCAGCTTAACTCGGACAGCAAGGGAGCAGTTCTTC.

The chain combines TRBV3-1 (or the pseudogene TRBV3-2) with TRBJ1-6; 7 bases line up with TRBD1. There are 17 residues in the CDR3. Germline CDR1 reads LGHDT; CDR2 reads YNNKEL (reference sequence). Germline trimming cut 0 bases from V and 3 bases from J; bases unmatched to any gene: 5. CDR3 loop: CASSQEGAGGYNSPLHF. The CDR3 DNA reads TGTGCCAGCAGCCAAGAAGGGGCAGGGGGCTATAATTCACCCCTCCACTTT.

The CDR3 protein is CASSLRTGDISTDTQYF. The CDR3 DNA reads TGCGCCAGCAGCTTGCGGACAGGGGATATTAGCACAGATACGCAGTATTTT. The gene calls are TRBV5-1 and TRBJ2-3, with 9 positions matching TRBD1. V lost 1 base, J lost 0 bases, and 6 bases stayed unmatched. Germline V lookup: CDR1 SGHRS, CDR2 YFSETQ. The CDR3 sequence is 17 residues long.